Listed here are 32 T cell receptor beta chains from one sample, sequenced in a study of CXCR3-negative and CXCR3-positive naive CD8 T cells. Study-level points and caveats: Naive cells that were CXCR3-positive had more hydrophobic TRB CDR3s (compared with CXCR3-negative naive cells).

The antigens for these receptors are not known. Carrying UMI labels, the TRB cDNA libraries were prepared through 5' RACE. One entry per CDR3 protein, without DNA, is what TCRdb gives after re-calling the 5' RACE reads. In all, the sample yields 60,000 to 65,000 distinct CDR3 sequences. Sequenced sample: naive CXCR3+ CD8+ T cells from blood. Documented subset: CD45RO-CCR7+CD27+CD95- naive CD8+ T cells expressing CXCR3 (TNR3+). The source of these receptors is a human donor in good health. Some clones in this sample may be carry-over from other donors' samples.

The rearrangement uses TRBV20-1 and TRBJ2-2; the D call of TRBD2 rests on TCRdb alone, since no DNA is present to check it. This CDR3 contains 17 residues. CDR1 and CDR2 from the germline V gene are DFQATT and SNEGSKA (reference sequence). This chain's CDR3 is CSARDVLGELSTGELFF.

Here the CDR3 reads CAISAAGGETQYF. The rearrangement links TRBV10-3 to TRBJ2-5; TCRdb reports TRBD2, a call that lacks DNA to check it against. This CDR3 spans 13 amino acids. Germline V gene data show CDR1 as ENHRY and CDR2 as SYGVKD.

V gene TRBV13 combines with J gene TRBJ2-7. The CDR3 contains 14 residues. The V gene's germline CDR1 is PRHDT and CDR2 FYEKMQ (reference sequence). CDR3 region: CASSLARYSYEQYF.

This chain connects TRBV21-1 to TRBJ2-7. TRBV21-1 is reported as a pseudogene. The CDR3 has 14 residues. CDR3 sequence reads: CASSKATGNVEQYF.

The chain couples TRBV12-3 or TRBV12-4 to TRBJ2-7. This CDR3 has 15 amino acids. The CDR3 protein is CASSFRLADSYEQYF.

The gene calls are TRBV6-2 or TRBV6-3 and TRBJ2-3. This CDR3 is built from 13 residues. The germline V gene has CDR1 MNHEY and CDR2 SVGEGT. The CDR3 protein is CASSYPSGDTQYF.

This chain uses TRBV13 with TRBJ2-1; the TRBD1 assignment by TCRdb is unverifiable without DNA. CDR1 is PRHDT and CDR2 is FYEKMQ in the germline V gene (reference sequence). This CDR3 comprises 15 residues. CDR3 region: CASSLTGEAYNEQFF.

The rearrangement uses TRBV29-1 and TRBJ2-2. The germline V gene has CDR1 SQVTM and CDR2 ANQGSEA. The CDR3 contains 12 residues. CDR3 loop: CSIVANTGELFF.

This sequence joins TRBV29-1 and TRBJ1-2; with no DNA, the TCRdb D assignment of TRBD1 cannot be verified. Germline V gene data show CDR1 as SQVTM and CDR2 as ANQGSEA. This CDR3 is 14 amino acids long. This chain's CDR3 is CSVSRTGVDYGYTF.

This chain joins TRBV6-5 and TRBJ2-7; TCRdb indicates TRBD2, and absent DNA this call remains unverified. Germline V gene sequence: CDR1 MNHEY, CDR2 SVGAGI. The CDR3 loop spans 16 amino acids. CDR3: CASSYGLGTSSYEQYF.

This chain's CDR3 is CATDLGFGNTEAFF. V is TRBV4-2 and J is TRBJ1-1. CDR3 length equals 14 residues. Germline assignment: CDR1 LGHNA and CDR2 YNFKEQ.

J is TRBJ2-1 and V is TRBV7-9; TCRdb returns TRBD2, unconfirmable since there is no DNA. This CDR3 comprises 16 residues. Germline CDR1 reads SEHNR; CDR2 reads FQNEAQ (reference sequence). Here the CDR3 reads CASSPSLAGAGNEQFF.

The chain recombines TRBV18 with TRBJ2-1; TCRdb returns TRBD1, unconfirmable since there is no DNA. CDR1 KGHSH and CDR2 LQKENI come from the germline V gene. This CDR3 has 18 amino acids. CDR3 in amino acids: CASSPPFRDRRTHNEQFF.

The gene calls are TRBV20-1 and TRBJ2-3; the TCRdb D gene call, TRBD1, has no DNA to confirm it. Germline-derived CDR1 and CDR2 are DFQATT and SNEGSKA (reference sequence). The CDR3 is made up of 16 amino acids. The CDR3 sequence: CSARSPLGGGTDTQYF.

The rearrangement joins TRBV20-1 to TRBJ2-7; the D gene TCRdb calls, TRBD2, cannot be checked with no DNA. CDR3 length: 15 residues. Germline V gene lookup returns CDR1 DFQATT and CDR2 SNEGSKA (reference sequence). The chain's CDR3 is CSARDLSGGSYEQYF.

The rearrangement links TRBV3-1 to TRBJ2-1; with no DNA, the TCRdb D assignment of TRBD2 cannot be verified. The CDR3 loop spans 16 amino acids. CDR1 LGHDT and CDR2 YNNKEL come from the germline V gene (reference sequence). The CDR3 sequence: CASSQGTSGSVNEQFF.

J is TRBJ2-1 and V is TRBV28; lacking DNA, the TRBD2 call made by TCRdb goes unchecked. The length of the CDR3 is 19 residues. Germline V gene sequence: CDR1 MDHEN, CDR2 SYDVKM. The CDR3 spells CASSRLAGGESSSYNEQFF. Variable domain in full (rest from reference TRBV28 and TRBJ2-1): DVKVTQSSRYLVKRTGEKVFLECVQDMDHENMFWYRQDPGLGLRLIYFSYDVKMKEKGDIPEGYSVSREKKERFSLILESASTNQTSMYLCASSRLAGGESSSYNEQFFGPGTRLTVL.

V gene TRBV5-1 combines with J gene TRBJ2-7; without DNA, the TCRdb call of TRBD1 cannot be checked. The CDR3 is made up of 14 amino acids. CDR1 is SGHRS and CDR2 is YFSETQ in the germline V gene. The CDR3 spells CASSLASGLNEQYF.

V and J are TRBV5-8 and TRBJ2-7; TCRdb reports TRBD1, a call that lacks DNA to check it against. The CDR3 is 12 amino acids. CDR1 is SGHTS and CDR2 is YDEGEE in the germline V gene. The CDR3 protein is CASSLDGGEQYF.

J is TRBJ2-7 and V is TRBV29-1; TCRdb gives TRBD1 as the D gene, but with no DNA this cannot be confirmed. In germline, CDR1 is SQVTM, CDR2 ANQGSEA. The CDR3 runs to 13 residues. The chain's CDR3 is CSVERGGPAEQYF.

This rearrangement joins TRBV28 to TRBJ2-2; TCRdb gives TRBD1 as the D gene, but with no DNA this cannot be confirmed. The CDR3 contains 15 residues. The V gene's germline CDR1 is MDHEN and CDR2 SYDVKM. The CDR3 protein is CASSYRDRETGELFF.

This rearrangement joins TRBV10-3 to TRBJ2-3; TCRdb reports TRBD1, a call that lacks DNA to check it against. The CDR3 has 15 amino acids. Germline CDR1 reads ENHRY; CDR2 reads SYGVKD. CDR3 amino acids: CAISGGDSSTDTQYF.

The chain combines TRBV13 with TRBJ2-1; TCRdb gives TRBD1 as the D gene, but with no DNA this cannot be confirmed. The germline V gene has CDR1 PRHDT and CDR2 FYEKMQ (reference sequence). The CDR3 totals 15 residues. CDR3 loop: CASSLGGQRDNEQFF.

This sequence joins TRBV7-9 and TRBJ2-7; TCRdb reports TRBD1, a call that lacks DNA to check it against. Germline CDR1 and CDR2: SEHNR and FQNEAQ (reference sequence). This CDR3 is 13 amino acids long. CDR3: CASSRRGAYEQYF.

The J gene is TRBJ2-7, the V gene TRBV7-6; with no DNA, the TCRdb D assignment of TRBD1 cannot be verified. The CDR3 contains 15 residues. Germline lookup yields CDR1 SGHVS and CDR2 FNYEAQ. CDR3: CASSSLLGIPNEQYF. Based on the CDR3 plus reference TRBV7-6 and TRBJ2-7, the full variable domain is GAGVSQSPRYKVTKRGQDVALRCDPISGHVSLYWYRQALGQGPEFLTYFNYEAQQDKSGLPNDRFSAERPEGSISTLTIQRTEQRDSAMYRCASSSLLGIPNEQYFGPGTRLTVT.

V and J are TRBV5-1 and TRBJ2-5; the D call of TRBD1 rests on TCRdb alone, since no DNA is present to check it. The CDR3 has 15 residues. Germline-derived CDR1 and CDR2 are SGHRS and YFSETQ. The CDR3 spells CASSLRDRGQETQYF.

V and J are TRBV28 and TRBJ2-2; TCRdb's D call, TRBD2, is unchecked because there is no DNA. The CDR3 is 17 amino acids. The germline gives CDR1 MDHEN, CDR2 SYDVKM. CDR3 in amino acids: CASTLPRTSGYPRELFF.

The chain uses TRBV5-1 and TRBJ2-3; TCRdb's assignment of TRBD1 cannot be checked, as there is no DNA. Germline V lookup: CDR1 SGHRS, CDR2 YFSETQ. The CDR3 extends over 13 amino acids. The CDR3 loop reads CASSLETEGTQYF.

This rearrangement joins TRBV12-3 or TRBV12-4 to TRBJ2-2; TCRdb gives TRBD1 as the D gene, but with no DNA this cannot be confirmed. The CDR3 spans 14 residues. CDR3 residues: CASSRDTYTGELFF.

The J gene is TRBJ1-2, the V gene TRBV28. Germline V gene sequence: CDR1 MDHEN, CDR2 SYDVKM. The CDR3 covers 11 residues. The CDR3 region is CATEKSYGYTF.

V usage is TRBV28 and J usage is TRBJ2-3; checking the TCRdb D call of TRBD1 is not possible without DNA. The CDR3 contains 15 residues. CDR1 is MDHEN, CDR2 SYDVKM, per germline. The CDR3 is CASTPPRVNTDTQYF.

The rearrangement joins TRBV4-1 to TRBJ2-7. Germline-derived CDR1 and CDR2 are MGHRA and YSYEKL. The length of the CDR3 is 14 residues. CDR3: CASSQDSGMDEQYF.